One sample yielded the 13 T cell receptor beta chains listed below, sequenced in a study of cytomegalovirus exposure and HLA in healthy donors. Profiling relied on immunoSEQ multiplex PCR, and the TCRdb table lists in-frame clones only, not all of them. Found here are 150,000 to 200,000 clones, around nine tenths of them singletons; the top ten hold approximately 2.4%. The sample was PBMCs. The receptors were gathered from a man between 18 and 29 years old in good health and CMV-seropositive.

CDR3 coding DNA: TGTGCCAGCAGGAGCAGGGGAGTCGCTGAAGCTTTCTTT. Amino acid sequence: CASRSRGVAEAFF. This rearrangement joins TRBV6-5 to TRBJ1-1; TRBD1 might be the D (6 bases). The germline gives CDR1 MNHEY, CDR2 SVGAGI. Trimming removed 6 bases at V and 6 bases at J, with 14 bases between. This CDR3 is built from 13 residues.

Only a few counts were recorded for this clone. This rearrangement joins TRBV18 to TRBJ2-7, with 10 bases matching TRBD2. Germline loops: CDR1 KGHSH, CDR2 LQKENI. CDR3 length: 13 residues. J lost 5 bases, V lost 3 bases, and 1 base had no gene match. CDR3 region: CASSPGLADEQYF. Here the CDR3 DNA reads TGTGCCAGCTCACCTGGACTAGCGGACGAGCAGTACTTC.

This chain uses TRBV5-5 with TRBJ2-7; D possibly corresponds to TRBD1 (6 bases). The CDR3 consists of 14 residues. The germline CDR1 and CDR2 sequences are SGHKS and YYEKEE (reference sequence). Trimming cost V 3 bases and J 4 bases, with 14 bases left between them. The CDR3 sequence: CASSWIGTLYEQYF. The CDR3, as DNA: TGTGCCAGCAGCTGGATCGGGACACTATACGAGCAGTACTTC.

V gene TRBV5-1 combines with J gene TRBJ2-1; 9 bases are shared with TRBD2. The ends lost 5 bases at V and 7 bases at J; junction bases unmatched: 13. This CDR3 is built from 16 residues. The germline gives CDR1 SGHRS, CDR2 YFSETQ. CDR3 region: CASRTGAGGPGNEQFF. CDR3 in DNA: TGCGCCAGCAGGACAGGAGCGGGGGGACCTGGGAATGAGCAGTTCTTC.

This clone turned up a few times. V is TRBV7-9 and J is TRBJ2-7, with 7 positions matching TRBD1. Germline V lookup: CDR1 SEHNR, CDR2 FQNEAQ (reference sequence). V shed 4 bases and J 5 bases; nucleotides not matched to a gene: 8. The CDR3 has 14 amino acids. CDR3 sequence: CASSSPRGPNEQYF. CDR3 sequence (DNA): TGTGCCAGCAGCTCCCCAAGGGGGCCCAACGAGCAGTACTTC.

This clone has just a few counts. Because it lacks the conserved phenylalanine or tryptophan at the end, this CDR3 is likely a read error. It is unclear where the CDR3 begins or ends on the DNA, so no DNA is shown, and the CDR3 is as TCRdb lists it. The gene calls are TRBV4-1 and TRBJ1-3; the listed D gene, TRBD1, was not tested against the DNA. The germline V gene has CDR1 MGHRA and CDR2 YSYEKL. The CDR3 is made up of 11 amino acids, end residues included. The CDR3: CASSPGQGVYS.

The V call is TRBV5-1, the J call TRBJ2-7; 12 nucleotides agree with TRBD2. Germline values: CDR1 SGHRS, CDR2 YFSETQ. The V segment lost 3 bases and the J segment 5 bases; nucleotides outside the gene matches: 15. CDR3 length: 18 residues. The CDR3, as DNA: TGCGCCAGCAGCTCCCTCCCCGGGACTAGCGGGTCGCAACACGAGCAGTACTTC. Translated, it gives CASSSLPGTSGSQHEQYF.

The chain employs TRBV27 and TRBJ2-7; tentative D call: TRBD1 (6 bases). The CDR3 loop spans 15 amino acids. V lost 3 bases, J lost 2 bases, and 14 bases lay in between. The germline V gene encodes CDR1 MNHEY and CDR2 SMNVEV (reference sequence). CDR3 nucleotides: TGTGCCAGCAGTTTTCGCAGGGGCAAGACCTACGAGCAGTACTTC. This sequence encodes CASSFRRGKTYEQYF.

A word on this clone: This specimen includes other DNA sequences encoding the same CDR3. The rearrangement links TRBV5-4 to TRBJ2-3; 10 nucleotides align to TRBD2. Germline V CDR1 and CDR2: SGHNT, YYREEE (reference sequence). V gave up 2 bases and J gave up 6 bases; unmatched junction bases: 3. The CDR3 extends over 14 amino acids. CDR3 residues: CASSLAGGRDTQYF. The CDR3 nucleotides read TGTGCCAGCAGCTTAGCGGGGGGGCGGGATACGCAGTATTTT.

CDR3 region: CASSQDGRQGALEKLFF. CDR3 nucleotides: TGCGCCAGCAGCCAAGATGGGAGACAGGGGGCTTTGGAAAAACTGTTTTTT. The gene calls are TRBV4-3 and TRBJ1-4; 10 bases match TRBD1. This CDR3 region has 17 residues. Germline CDR1 and CDR2: LGHNA and YSLEER. The V and J ends lost 0 bases and 8 bases, in that order; junction bases with no gene match: 9.

V gene TRBV27 combines with J gene TRBJ1-5, with a possible D match to TRBD1 (5 bases). CDR1 is MNHEY and CDR2 is SMNVEV in the germline V gene (reference sequence). V dropped 1 base and J dropped 6 bases, with 16 bases sitting between them. The CDR3 loop spans 16 amino acids. The CDR3 DNA follows: TGTGCCAGCAGTTTATGGGCAGGGATAGTGGGTCAGCCCCAGCATTTT. It yields the protein CASSLWAGIVGQPQHF.

V and J are TRBV6-5 and TRBJ2-7; 8 bases align to TRBD2. CDR3 length: 13 residues. In germline, CDR1 is MNHEY, CDR2 SVGAGI. After removal of 6 bases from V and 6 bases from J, the junction contained 7 bases not matched to a gene. Here the CDR3 reads CASSQSGRGEQYF. DNA for the CDR3: TGTGCCAGCAGCCAAAGCGGGAGAGGCGAGCAGTACTTC.

In its sample, this clone was seen once. V and J are TRBV4-1 and TRBJ2-3; no clear D. Per germline, CDR1 MGHRA and CDR2 YSYEKL. Deletions cut 1 base from V and 5 bases from J, with 10 bases between. CDR3 length: 14 amino acids. CDR3 bases: TGCGCCAGCAGCCAAGGGCCGGGTGAAGATACGCAGTATTTT. This gives the protein CASSQGPGEDTQYF.